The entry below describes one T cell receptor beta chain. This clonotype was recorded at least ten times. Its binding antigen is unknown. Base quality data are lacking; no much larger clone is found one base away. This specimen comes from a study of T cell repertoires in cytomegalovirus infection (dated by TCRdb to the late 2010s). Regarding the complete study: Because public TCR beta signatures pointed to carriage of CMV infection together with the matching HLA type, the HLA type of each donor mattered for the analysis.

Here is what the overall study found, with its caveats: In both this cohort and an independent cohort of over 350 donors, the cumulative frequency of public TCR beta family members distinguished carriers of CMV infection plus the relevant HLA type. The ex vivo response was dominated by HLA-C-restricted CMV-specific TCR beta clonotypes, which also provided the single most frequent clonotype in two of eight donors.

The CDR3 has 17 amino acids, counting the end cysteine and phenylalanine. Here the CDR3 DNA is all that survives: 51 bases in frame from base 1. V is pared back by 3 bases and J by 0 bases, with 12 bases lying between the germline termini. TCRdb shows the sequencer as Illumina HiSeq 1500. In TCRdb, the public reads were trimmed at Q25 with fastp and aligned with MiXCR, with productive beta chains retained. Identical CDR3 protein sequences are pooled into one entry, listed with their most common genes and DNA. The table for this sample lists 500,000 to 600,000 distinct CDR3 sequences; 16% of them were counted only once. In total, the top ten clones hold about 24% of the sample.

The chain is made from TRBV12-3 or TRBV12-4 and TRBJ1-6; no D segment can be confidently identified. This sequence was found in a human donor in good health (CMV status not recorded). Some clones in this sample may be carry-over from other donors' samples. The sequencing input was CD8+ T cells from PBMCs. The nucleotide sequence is TGTGCCAGCAGTTTTCAGGACTTGAGCTCCTATAATTCACCCCTCCACTTT. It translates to CASSFQDLSSYNSPLHF.